This TCR beta chain appears in the sequencing data of a study of T cells expressing NK-cell markers. At the level of the study: Obtained from sorted CD3+CD56+NKG2C+, CD3+CD56+NKG2C- and CD3+CD56-NKG2C+ T cells were the TCR beta repertoires.

TCRdb reprocessed the 5' RACE reads and keeps a single row for each CDR3 protein, giving no DNA. The sample has 300,000 to 500,000 distinct CDR3 sequences. Source material: blood T cells: a sorted CD56 or NKG2C T cell subset, CD4+ or CD8+ T cells, or bulk PBMC T cells (not recorded which). The origin of this receptor is a woman in her fifties or sixties in good health.

This chain's CDR3 is CASSPTRQTIYGYTF. The J gene is TRBJ1-2, the V gene TRBV12-3 or TRBV12-4; TCRdb selects TRBD1, and the lack of DNA leaves this call unchecked. There are 15 residues in the CDR3.